Described below is a single TCR beta chain sequence and its context. Antigen unknown. This entry belongs to a study of shared clonotypes between healthy human individuals. Data came from immunoSEQ multiplex PCR; TCRdb stores just in-frame clones and leaves some out. The sample has more than 2 million clones, around 93% seen once. Naive CD8 cells were CD45RO-negative, positively selected for CCR7, excluding terminally differentiated effector memory CD45RA+ cells. Findings of the study overall: In contrast to clonotypes shared by all four donors, non-shared clonotypes had lower generation probabilities.

The sequence came from a man aged 18 to 35 in good health. Some clones in this sample may be carry-over from other donors' samples. Sequencing input: naive CD8+ T cells from PBMCs.

The CDR3 reads CASSGGLAGVVYNEQFF. The CDR3 region has the DNA TGTGCCAGCAGCGGTGGACTAGCGGGAGTGGTCTACAATGAGCAGTTCTTC. This chain links TRBV7-2 with TRBJ2-1; 13 bases map to TRBD2. CDR3 length: 17 residues. CDR1 is SGHTA and CDR2 is FQGNSA in the germline V gene. The V segment lost 5 bases and the J segment 3 bases; nucleotides outside the gene matches: 7.